These 7 T cell receptor beta chains share one sample of origin, sequenced in a study of cytomegalovirus exposure and HLA in healthy donors. The PCR employed 60 Vbeta primers together with 13 Jbeta primers. The protocol was immunoSEQ multiplex PCR, while the TCRdb copy is restricted to in-frame clones and leaves out a portion. The sample lists roughly 93,000 clones, around 72% occurring once. Sequenced sample: PBMCs. The receptors come from a man aged 18 to 29 in good health and CMV-seropositive.

The chain links TRBV2 to TRBJ2-5; possible D gene TRBD2, 6 bases. The germline V and J ends were trimmed by 6 bases and 7 bases, with 18 bases remaining between them. The germline V gene encodes CDR1 SNHLY and CDR2 FYNNEI. The CDR3 loop spans 14 amino acids. The CDR3 region has the DNA TGTGCCAGCAGGGGTCCACTAGCACGGGGGACCCAGTACTTC. It translates to CASRGPLARGTQYF. The full variable domain, completed using reference TRBV2 and TRBJ2-5, is EPEVTQTPSHQVTQMGQEVILRCVPISNHLYFYWYRQILGQKVEFLVSFYNNEISEKSEIFDDQFSVERPDGSNFTLKIRSTKLEDSAMYFCASRGPLARGTQYFGPGTRLLVL.

This clone was detected only once. This chain links TRBV28 with TRBJ1-2, with D perhaps TRBD1 (5 bases). CDR1 and CDR2 from the germline V gene are MDHEN and SYDVKM. The V end was cut by 3 bases, the J end by 3 bases, with 14 bases between. The CDR3 covers 15 residues. In DNA form, the CDR3 reads TGTGCCAGCAGTTTCCCGGGACTAGATGACTATGGCTACACCTTC. Its translation: CASSFPGLDDYGYTF.

The V gene is TRBV11-2, the J gene TRBJ2-2; TRBD1 matches 8 bases. Germline trimming cut 5 bases from V and 7 bases from J; bases unmatched to any gene: 6. Per the germline V gene, CDR1 is SGHAT and CDR2 is FQNNGV. This CDR3 has 14 amino acids. CDR3 protein: CASSQTDRVGELFF. CDR3 DNA sequence: TGTGCCAGCAGCCAAACGGACAGGGTCGGGGAGCTGTTTTTT.

The CDR3: CASSQDRKPKLSATNEKLFF. CDR3 coding DNA: TGTGCCAGCAGCCAAGACAGGAAGCCTAAATTGTCTGCAACTAATGAAAAACTGTTTTTT. V is TRBV4-2 and J is TRBJ1-4; D gene ambiguous. This CDR3 is built from 20 residues. Germline V gene data show CDR1 as LGHNA and CDR2 as YNFKEQ. V dropped 0 bases and J dropped 0 bases, with 20 bases sitting between them.

A few counts support this clone. The chain uses TRBV2 and TRBJ2-5, with 11 bases lining up with TRBD1. In germline, CDR1 is SNHLY, CDR2 FYNNEI. This CDR3 region has 17 residues. The junction had 11 bases not matched to a gene; V was cut back by 4 bases and J by 4 bases. CDR3 in amino acids: CASSGLGQGGLGETQYF. Written as DNA, the CDR3 is TGTGCCAGCAGTGGACTGGGACAGGGGGGGTTGGGAGAGACCCAGTACTTC.

The DNA for the CDR3 is TGTGCCAGCAGCAGACAGACATTAAGCTCCTACGAGCAGTACTTC. As protein: CASSRQTLSSYEQYF. The rearrangement links TRBV7-2 to TRBJ2-7; weak D call: TRBD1 (5 bases). CDR3 length equals 15 residues. Germline V CDR1 and CDR2: SGHTA, FQGNSA. V was trimmed by 5 bases and J by 0 bases, leaving 14 bases between them.

Concerning this clone itself: The junction departs from germline at one end; a sequencing error may be responsible. Other DNA variants within this sample encode the same CDR3. This chain links TRBV6-1 with TRBJ1-5; 7 positions agree with TRBD1. Looked up from germline, CDR1 is MNHNS and CDR2 is SASEGT. The CDR3 spans 14 residues. CDR3 region: CASSAWDSDQPQHF. The CDR3 DNA follows: TGCGCCAGCAGTGCCTGGGACAGTGATCAGCCCCAGCATTTT.